The rows below give T cell receptor beta chains drawn from one sample of a study of metastatic and nonmetastatic thyroid tumors. TCRdb recomputed clones from the PCR reads via MiXCR. The sample shows roughly 25,000 clones, about 13% of them seen only once. The sequencing input was blood. These receptors came from a female donor with papillary thyroid cancer or a benign thyroid nodule (not recorded which). Some clones in this sample may be carry-over from other donors' samples. Each CDR3 is given with its conserved first and last residue. D genes are given only for firm matches. Only part of the rows carry a size: once, few, many, or a class if the clone is expanded.

>NA|14|many|TRBV7-6|TRBJ2-1
TGTGCCAGCAGCGGCGGGGGCTACTACAATGAGCAGTTCTTC
CASSGGGYYNEQFF
>TRBD1|16|NA|TRBV7-3|TRBJ2-3
TGTGCCAGCAGCCAAGACAGGGCGCTTAGCACAGATACGCAGTATTTT
CASSQDRALSTDTQYF
>TRBD1|15|NA|TRBV6-1|TRBJ2-7
TGTGCCAGCAGTGAAGGGGTAGGGGGCATCTACGAGCAGTACTTC
CASSEGVGGIYEQYF
>NA|8|NA|TRBV27|TRBJ2-7
TGTGCCAGCAGTCCGGACGTTTTC
CASSPDVF
>NA|14|NA|TRBV18|TRBJ1-4
TGTGCCAGCTCTCCGGGACGAGGGGGGGAAAAACTGTTTTTT
CASSPGRGGEKLFF
>TRBD2|14|NA|TRBV5-1|TRBJ2-1
TGCGCCAGCAGCCCTGGGACTAGCAACAATGAGCAGTTCTTC
CASSPGTSNNEQFF
>NA|12|many|TRBV12-5|TRBJ2-5
TGTGCTAGTGGTTTGATGGGGGAGACCCAGTACTTC
CASGLMGETQYF
>NA|10|many|TRBV29-1|TRBJ2-1
TGCAGCGTTTTTGGTGATGAGCAGTTCTTC
CSVFGDEQFF
>TRBD1|13|many|TRBV28|TRBJ1-3
TGTGCCAGCAGTTTTACAGGGGAAAACACCATATATTTT
CASSFTGENTIYF
>NA|11|many|TRBV29-1|TRBJ1-4
TGCAGCGTTGAAGAAGGGGAAAAACTGTTTTTT
CSVEEGEKLFF
>NA|14|many|TRBV7-9|TRBJ2-7
TGTGCCAGCAGCTTAGGGACAGCACTATACGAGCAGTACTTC
CASSLGTALYEQYF
>NA|12|many|TRBV5-1|TRBJ2-2
TGCGCCAGCAGGAAGAACACCGGGGAGCTGTTTTTT
CASRKNTGELFF
>NA|14|many|TRBV10-1|TRBJ2-3
TGCGCCAGCAGTGAGTCGGGACCCCTCTATACGCAGTATTTT
CASSESGPLYTQYF
>NA|15|medium-sized|TRBV6-2/TRBV6-3|TRBJ2-2
TGTGCCAGCAGACCTACCGGGGGCCGGGGCGGGGAGCTGTTTTTT
CASRPTGGRGGELFF
>TRBD1|14|many|TRBV5-1|TRBJ2-3
TGCGCCAGCAGCTTGGGGACAGGGCTAGATACGCAGTATTTT
CASSLGTGLDTQYF
>TRBD2|15|many|TRBV18|TRBJ2-1
TGTGCCAGCTCACCCACGGGAGGGCCGAGGAATGAGCAGTTCTTC
CASSPTGGPRNEQFF
>TRBD1|15|many|TRBV12-3/TRBV12-4|TRBJ2-7
TGTGCCAGCAGTTTATCAGGGACAGGGAGCTACGAGCAGTACTTC
CASSLSGTGSYEQYF
>NA|15|NA|TRBV5-6|TRBJ1-6
TGTGCCAGCAGCTTCAGGGGTTTTCTTAATTCACCCCTCCACTTT
CASSFRGFLNSPLHF
>TRBD2|16|many|TRBV6-1|TRBJ2-7
TGTGCCAGCAGGCGGCTAGCGGGAGGGCCAGATTACGAGCAGTACTTC
CASRRLAGGPDYEQYF
>NA|15|many|TRBV28|TRBJ2-6
TGTGCCAGCAGTTTTCCCACCACTGGGGCCAACGTCCTGACTTTC
CASSFPTTGANVLTF
>TRBD1|17|many|TRBV7-3|TRBJ2-1
TGTGCCAGCAGCTTAGGTATAGGGGGGACAGGGGGAGTTGAGCAGTTCTTC
CASSLGIGGTGGVEQFF
>TRBD2|14|medium-sized|TRBV12-3/TRBV12-4|TRBJ2-7
TGTGCCAGCAGAACTAGCGGGAGGGCCCACGAGCAGTACTTC
CASRTSGRAHEQYF
>NA|16|many|TRBV18|TRBJ2-3
TGTGCCAGCTCACCCCTTGGGGGGCTAGAAACAGATACGCAGTATTTT
CASSPLGGLETDTQYF
>TRBD2|16|many|TRBV13|TRBJ2-1
TGTGCCAGCAGCAGGGGAATAGCGGGAGCCGTGCATGAGCAGTTCTTC
CASSRGIAGAVHEQFF
>NA|12|medium-sized|TRBV6-1|TRBJ2-7
TGTGCCAGCCAAGGTAGCTCCTACGAGCAGTACTTC
CASQGSSYEQYF
>NA|14|few|TRBV6-5|TRBJ1-5
TGTGCCAGCAGTTACTCGCTGAGCAATCAGCCCCAGCATTTT
CASSYSLSNQPQHF
>TRBD2|12|NA|TRBV29-1|TRBJ2-5
TGCAGCGTTAATGGGGGGGGAGAGACCCAGTACTTC
CSVNGGGETQYF
>NA|13|many|TRBV11-1|TRBJ1-1
TGTGCCAGCAGCGGTAGCCCGAACACTGAAGCTTTCTTT
CASSGSPNTEAFF
>TRBD1|15|many|TRBV6-1|TRBJ2-4
TGTGCCAGCAGTTTAGGACAGGGGGAAAGGAACATTCAGTACTTC
CASSLGQGERNIQYF
>TRBD2|18|many|TRBV12-3/TRBV12-4|TRBJ2-1
TGTGCCAGCAGCCCGTTGCCCCCGGGACTAGCGGGAGACAATGAGCAGTTCTTC
CASSPLPPGLAGDNEQFF
>NA|15|NA|TRBV6-1|TRBJ2-1
TGTGCCAGCACCGGGTGGGGGCAGGGTTACAATGAGCAGTTCTTC
CASTGWGQGYNEQFF
>NA|12|many|TRBV4-2|TRBJ2-7
TGTGCCAGCAGCCTAGGGAGTTACGAGCAGTACTTC
CASSLGSYEQYF
>NA|12|few|TRBV6-1|TRBJ1-2
TGTGCCAGCAGGGGGCAGGACTATGGCTACACCTTC
CASRGQDYGYTF
>NA|16|many|TRBV27|TRBJ2-1
TGTGCCAGCAGTTACCCTGGCGGGGACTCCTACAATGAGCAGTTCTTC
CASSYPGGDSYNEQFF
>NA|14|many|TRBV15|TRBJ1-1
TGTGCCACCAGCAGAAAATGGGTAGACACTGAAGCTTTCTTT
CATSRKWVDTEAFF
>NA|14|many|TRBV2|TRBJ2-5
TGTGCCAGCAGTGAAGTGCGCAGCGACAAGGCCCAGTACTTC
CASSEVRSDKAQYF
>TRBD1|11|many|TRBV6-1|TRBJ2-7
TGTGCCAGCCAGGGGGCTTACGAGCAGTACTTC
CASQGAYEQYF
>NA|14|many|TRBV4-3|TRBJ1-1
TGCGCCAGCAGCCAAGATGGGGGGATCACTGAAGCTTTCTTT
CASSQDGGITEAFF
>NA|12|NA|TRBV20-1|TRBJ1-2
TGCAGTGCCCAGGGTGGGGGGCAGGGCTACACCTTC
CSAQGGGQGYTF
>NA|16|many|TRBV11-1|TRBJ2-7
TGTGCCAGCAGCTTAAAAGGACGGCTAAGCTCCTACGAGCAGTACTTC
CASSLKGRLSSYEQYF
>NA|13|many|TRBV7-6|TRBJ2-2
TGTGCCAGCAGCTACGGGAGTACCGGGGAGCTGTTTTTT
CASSYGSTGELFF
>NA|13|NA|TRBV6-5|TRBJ2-7
TGTGCCAGCAGACTCGGGCCAATGTACGAGCAGTACTTC
CASRLGPMYEQYF
>TRBD2|17|many|TRBV5-1|TRBJ2-2
TGCGCCAGCAGCTTTCGACTAGCGGGAGGGCCCGGCGGGGAGCTGTTTTTT
CASSFRLAGGPGGELFF
>TRBD2|14|many|TRBV4-2|TRBJ2-7
TGTGCCAGCAGCCGGACTAGCGGGAGTCGCGAGCAGTACTTC
CASSRTSGSREQYF
>NA|15|many|TRBV6-1|TRBJ1-4
TGTGCCAGCAAGGGCAGCGCAACAACTAATGAAAAACTGTTTTTT
CASKGSATTNEKLFF
>TRBD2|16|many|TRBV19|TRBJ2-7
TGTGCCAGTAGTATTGGGCCGGGGGGGCCCTGGGACAAGCAGTACTTC
CASSIGPGGPWDKQYF